Each of the 17 T cell receptor beta chains below was sequenced from the same sample in a study of blood T cells in healthy people across ages. Then a second PCR, running roughly 7 to 11 cycles, was carried out with a sample-barcoded 5' primer and a J-beta primer mix. TCRdb called the 5' RACE reads again in MiXCR, with one record for every CDR3 protein. The sample has hundreds of thousands of distinct CDR3 sequences; roughly 44% are singletons. Sequenced material: blood. The receptors were gathered from an older woman in good health.

The V call is TRBV24-1, the J call TRBJ2-3; D not resolved. The CDR3 extends over 15 amino acids. Trimming took off 3 bases at V and 2 bases at J, with 11 bases between the two ends. Germline V gene lookup returns CDR1 KGHDR and CDR2 SFDVKD. The CDR3 bases are TGTGCCACCAGTGATGCAACAGAGCACACAGATACGCAGTATTTT. Translating it yields CATSDATEHTDTQYF.

This chain joins TRBV15 and TRBJ1-2, with TRBD1 matching over 7 bases. The CDR3 loop spans 13 amino acids. Germline-derived CDR1 and CDR2 are LNHNV and YYDKDF (reference sequence). V shed 3 bases and J 6 bases; nucleotides not matched to a gene: 4. Here the CDR3 DNA reads TGTGCCACCAGCAGCCTGACAGGGCATGGCTACACCTTC. It translates to CATSSLTGHGYTF.

CDR3 DNA: TGTGCCAGCAGTTTGCTAGCGGGAGCCTCGGGGAATGAGCAGTACTTC. Protein sequence: CASSLLAGASGNEQYF. The V call is TRBV28, the J call TRBJ2-5, with 10 bases lining up with TRBD2. Germline CDR1 and CDR2: MDHEN and SYDVKM. V gave up 3 bases and J gave up 11 bases; unmatched junction bases: 15. The CDR3 has 16 amino acids. Based on the CDR3 plus reference TRBV28 and TRBJ2-5, the full variable domain is DVKVTQSSRYLVKRTGEKVFLECVQDMDHENMFWYRQDPGLGLRLIYFSYDVKMKEKGDIPEGYSVSREKKERFSLILESASTNQTSMYLCASSLLAGASGNEQYFGPGTRLLVL.

CDR3 DNA: TGTGCCAGCACGAGAGGGGAGGACTCAGATACGCAGTATTTT. Amino acid sequence: CASTRGEDSDTQYF. The chain combines TRBV6-6 with TRBJ2-3; TRBD2 might be the D (6 bases). This CDR3 comprises 14 residues. Germline lookup yields CDR1 MNHNY and CDR2 SVGAGI (reference sequence). V was trimmed by 7 bases and J by 4 bases, leaving 15 bases between them.

The CDR3 is CASSLSVFGYTF. Here the CDR3 DNA reads TGTGCCAGCAGCTTGTCGGTCTTTGGCTACACCTTC. The chain has TRBV5-6 and TRBJ1-2, with D unresolved. This CDR3 region has 12 residues. V lost 1 base, J lost 7 bases, and 8 bases lay in between. CDR1 and CDR2 (germline): SGHDT, YYEEEE. Full variable domain (remainder filled in from reference TRBV5-6 and TRBJ1-2): DAGVTQSPTHLIKTRGQQVTLRCSPKSGHDTVSWYQQALGQGPQFIFQYYEEEERQRGNFPDRFSGHQFPNYSSELNVNALLLGDSALYLCASSLSVFGYTFGSGTRLTVV.

This chain uses TRBV11-1 with TRBJ2-3; TRBD2 aligns across 7 bases. CDR1 is SGHAT, CDR2 FQDESV, per germline (reference sequence). The CDR3 extends over 15 amino acids. V gave up 5 bases and J gave up 4 bases; unmatched junction bases: 9. CDR3 region: CASSPRSGIADTQYF. The CDR3 bases are TGTGCCAGCAGCCCCAGAAGCGGGATCGCAGATACGCAGTATTTT.

The chain uses TRBV6-2 or TRBV6-3 and TRBJ2-5, with D perhaps TRBD2 (5 bases). Germline CDR1 MNHEY, CDR2 SVGEGT. The CDR3 sequence is 14 residues long. Trimming removed 9 bases from V and 1 base from J, with 15 bases in between. CDR3 nucleotide sequence: TGTGCCAGTGCCCGGGGTCGCCCCCAAGAGACCCAGTACTTC. As protein: CASARGRPQETQYF.

This clonotype was found once. V and J are TRBV11-3 and TRBJ2-1; D uncertain. V dropped 4 bases and J dropped 8 bases, with 18 bases sitting between them. Germline V gene sequence: CDR1 SGHNT, CDR2 YENEEA. The CDR3 is made up of 15 amino acids. The DNA for the CDR3 is TGTGCCAGCAGCTCTTTTGAACGGACGGGCTATGAGCAGTTCTTC. This gives the protein CASSSFERTGYEQFF.

Comments on this clonotype: Germline and junction disagree at one end, which may indicate a read error. The chain combines TRBV20-1 with TRBJ2-7; D is perhaps TRBD1 or TRBD2 (5 bases each). Germline CDR1 and CDR2: DFQATT and SNEGSKA (reference sequence). The CDR3 runs 14 residues. Here the CDR3 DNA reads TGCAGTGCTACAGGATGGGGACCTTACTACGAGCAGTACTTT. The encoded protein is CSATGWGPYYEQYF.

CDR3 sequence reads: CASSPFGGTTGETQYF. DNA of the CDR3: TGTGCCAGCAGCCCTTTCGGCGGGACTACAGGGGAGACCCAGTACTTC. The gene calls are TRBV9 and TRBJ2-5; tentatively, D is TRBD2 (7 bases). V gave up 4 bases and J gave up 5 bases, with 21 bases separating them. Looked up from germline, CDR1 is SGDLS and CDR2 is YYNGEE. This CDR3 is 16 amino acids long.

The CDR3 nucleotides are TGCGCCAGCAGCTTGGAGGGGGGGCGTATCAGCCGGGAGCTGTTTTTT. Translating gives CASSLEGGRISRELFF. This chain uses TRBV5-1 with TRBJ2-2; D perhaps matches TRBD2 (7 bases). Trimming removed 0 bases from V and 9 bases from J, with 18 bases in between. This CDR3 comprises 16 residues. Germline CDR1 reads SGHRS; CDR2 reads YFSETQ.

The genes are TRBV7-6 and TRBJ2-3, with D unresolved. Trimming cost V 0 bases and J 10 bases, with 8 bases left between them. This CDR3 comprises 12 residues. Germline V gene data show CDR1 as SGHVS and CDR2 as FNYEAQ. CDR3 in DNA: TGTGCCAGCAGCTTAGCCGGCCCTCCGCAGTATTTT. Encoded protein: CASSLAGPPQYF.

The gene calls are TRBV11-2 and TRBJ1-1; the D is unclear. Per germline, CDR1 SGHAT and CDR2 FQNNGV. Between the trimmed V and J ends, which lost 2 bases and 7 bases, there was a span of 11 bases. The CDR3 has 13 residues. CDR3 in amino acids: CASSLSNLGEAFF. CDR3 coding DNA: TGTGCCAGCAGCTTATCGAATCTGGGTGAAGCTTTCTTT.

This clonotype has more than one count but fewer than ten. V gene TRBV24-1 combines with J gene TRBJ2-5; tentatively, D is TRBD2 (6 bases). The CDR3 length is 13 residues. Trimming left V 4 bases short and J 5 bases short, with 10 bases between. From germline, CDR1 is KGHDR and CDR2 SFDVKD. Here the CDR3 reads CATSEEGRETQYF. CDR3 sequence (DNA): TGTGCCACCAGTGAGGAGGGGCGGGAGACCCAGTACTTC.

The chain couples TRBV19 to TRBJ2-7; D may be TRBD1 or TRBD2 (5 bases each). Germline-derived CDR1 and CDR2 are LNHDA and SQIVND (reference sequence). V shed 3 bases and J shed 0 bases, with 9 bases lying between them. There are 14 residues in the CDR3. In nucleotides, the CDR3 is TGTGCCAGTAGTATGGGGGTTATCTCCTACGAGCAGTACTTC. This translates into CASSMGVISYEQYF.

This clonotype was seen only a few times. The J gene is TRBJ2-1, the V gene TRBV12-5; the D is unclear. The V gene's germline CDR1 is LGHNT and CDR2 FRNRAP. The V end was cut by 6 bases, the J end by 8 bases, with 14 bases between. CDR3 length equals 13 residues. CDR3: CASGTTLTDEQFF. The DNA of the CDR3 is TGTGCTAGTGGCACCACACTAACGGATGAGCAGTTCTTC.

Many counts were recorded for this clonotype. The chain links TRBV28 to TRBJ2-7; D possibly corresponds to TRBD2 (5 bases). Trimming stripped 5 bases from V and 0 bases from J, with 14 bases between. From germline, CDR1 is MDHEN and CDR2 SYDVKM. The CDR3 spans 15 residues. DNA of the CDR3: TGTGCCAGCAGTCCGGACTGGAGCGCCTCCTACGAGCAGTACTTC. Its protein product is CASSPDWSASYEQYF.